This T cell receptor beta chain was profiled in a study of blood T cell repertoires in COVID-19. TCRdb's table, derived via immunoSEQ multiplex PCR, lists solely in-frame clones and lacks some. The sample holds about 150,000 clones; approximately 87% are singletons and the top ten take around 45%. Germline lookup yields CDR1 SGDLS and CDR2 YYNGEE. V lost 0 bases, J lost 8 bases, and 3 bases lay in between. The CDR3 is 11 residues long. The chain carries TRBV9 and TRBJ1-3; D is undetermined. Sequenced sample: peripheral blood. The source is a human donor in a cohort sampled during active COVID-19. The DNA for the CDR3 is TGTGCCAGCAGCGTAGCGGACACCATATATTTT. Translated, it gives CASSVADTIYF.